This TCR beta chain was recovered during a study of response to subunit inactivated influenza vaccine. Notes on the study in general: Few new T cells, the authors suggested, are recruited by each seasonal influenza vaccination.

The germline V gene encodes CDR1 KGHSH and CDR2 LQKENI. Trimming cost V 5 bases and J 6 bases; bases outside gene matches: 6. The CDR3 is 14 amino acids. TCRdb fed the RT-PCR reads into MiXCR, producing one record per CDR3 protein. The sample holds 450,000 to 500,000 distinct CDR3 sequences, about 10% seen once. This clonotype has more than one count but fewer than ten. Its antigen is unknown. This sequence joins TRBV18 and TRBJ1-5; TRBD1 aligns across 8 bases. This TCR derives from a man in his fifties or sixties who received an inactivated influenza vaccine. Sample: PBMCs from blood, taken roughly 45 days after vaccination. For the CDR3, the DNA is TGTGCCAGCTCAACCGGACAGGGAGGTCAGCCCCAGCATTTT. It specifies CASSTGQGGQPQHF.